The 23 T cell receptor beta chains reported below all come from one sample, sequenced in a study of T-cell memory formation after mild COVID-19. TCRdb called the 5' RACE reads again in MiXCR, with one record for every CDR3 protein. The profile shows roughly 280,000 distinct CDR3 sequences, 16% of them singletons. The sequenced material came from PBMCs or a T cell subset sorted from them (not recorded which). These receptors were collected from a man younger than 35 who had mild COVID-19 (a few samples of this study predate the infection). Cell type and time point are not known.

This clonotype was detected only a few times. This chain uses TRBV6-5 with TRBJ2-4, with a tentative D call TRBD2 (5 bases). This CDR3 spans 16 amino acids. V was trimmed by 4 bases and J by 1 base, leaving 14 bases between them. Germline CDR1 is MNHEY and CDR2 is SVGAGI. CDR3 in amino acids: CASSWKGEGAKNIQYF. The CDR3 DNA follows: TGTGCCAGCAGTTGGAAGGGAGAGGGTGCCAAAAACATTCAGTACTTC.

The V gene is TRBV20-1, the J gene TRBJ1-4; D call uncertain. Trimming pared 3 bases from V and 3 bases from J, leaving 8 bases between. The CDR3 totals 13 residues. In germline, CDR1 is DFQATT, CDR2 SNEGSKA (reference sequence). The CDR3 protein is CSAREAANEKLFF. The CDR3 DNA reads TGCAGTGCTAGGGAGGCGGCTAATGAAAAACTGTTTTTT.

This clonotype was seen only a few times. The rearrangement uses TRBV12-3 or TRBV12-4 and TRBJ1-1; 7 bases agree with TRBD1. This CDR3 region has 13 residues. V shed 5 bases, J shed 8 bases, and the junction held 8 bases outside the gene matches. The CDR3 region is CASSGPGGREAFF. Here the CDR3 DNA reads TGTGCCAGCAGTGGACCAGGGGGTAGAGAAGCTTTCTTT.

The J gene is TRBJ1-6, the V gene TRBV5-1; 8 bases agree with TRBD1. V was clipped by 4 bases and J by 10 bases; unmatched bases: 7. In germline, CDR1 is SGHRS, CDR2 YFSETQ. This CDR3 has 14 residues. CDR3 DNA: TGCGCCAGCAGCCCGACAGGGGACGGATCACCCCTCCACTTT. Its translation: CASSPTGDGSPLHF.

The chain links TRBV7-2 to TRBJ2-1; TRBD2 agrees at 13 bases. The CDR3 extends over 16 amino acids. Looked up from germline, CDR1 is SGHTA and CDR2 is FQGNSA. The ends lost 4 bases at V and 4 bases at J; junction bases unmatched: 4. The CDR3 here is CASSWRLAGGYNEQFF. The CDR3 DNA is TGTGCCAGCAGCTGGAGACTAGCGGGGGGTTACAATGAGCAGTTCTTC.

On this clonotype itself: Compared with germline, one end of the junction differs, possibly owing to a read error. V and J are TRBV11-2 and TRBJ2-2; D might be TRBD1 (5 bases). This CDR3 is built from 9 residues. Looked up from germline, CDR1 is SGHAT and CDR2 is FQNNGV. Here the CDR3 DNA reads TGTGCCAGCAGAGGGGAACTGTTTTTT. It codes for CASRGELFF. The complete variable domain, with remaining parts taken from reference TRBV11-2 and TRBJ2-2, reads EAGVAQSPRYKIIEKRQSVAFWCNPISGHATLYWYQQILGQGPKLLIQFQNNGVVDDSQLPKDRFSAERLKGVDSTLKIQPAKLEDSAVYLCASRGELFFGEGSRLTVL.

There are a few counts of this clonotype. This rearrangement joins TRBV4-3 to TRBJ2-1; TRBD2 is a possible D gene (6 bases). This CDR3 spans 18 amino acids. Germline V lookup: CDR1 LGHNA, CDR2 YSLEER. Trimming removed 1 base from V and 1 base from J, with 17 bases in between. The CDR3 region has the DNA TGCGCCAGCAGCCAAGTCTTAACGAGTGCGGGGTCCTACAATGAGCAGTTCTTC. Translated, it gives CASSQVLTSAGSYNEQFF.

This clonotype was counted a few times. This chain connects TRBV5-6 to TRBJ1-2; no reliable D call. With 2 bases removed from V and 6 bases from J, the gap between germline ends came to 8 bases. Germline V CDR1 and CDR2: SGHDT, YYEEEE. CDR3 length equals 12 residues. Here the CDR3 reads CASSFGGNGYTF. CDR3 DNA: TGTGCCAGCAGCTTTGGAGGTAATGGCTACACCTTC.

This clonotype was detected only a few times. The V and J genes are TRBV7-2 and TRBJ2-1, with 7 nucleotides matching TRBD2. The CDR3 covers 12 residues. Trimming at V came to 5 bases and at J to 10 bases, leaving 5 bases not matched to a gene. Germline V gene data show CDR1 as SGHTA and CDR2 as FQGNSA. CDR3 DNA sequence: TGTGCCAGCAGCCGCTCGACTAGCGAGCAGTTCTTC. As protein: CASSRSTSEQFF.

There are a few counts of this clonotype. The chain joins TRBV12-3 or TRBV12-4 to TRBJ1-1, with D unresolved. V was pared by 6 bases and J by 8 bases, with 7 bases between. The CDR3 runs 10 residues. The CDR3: CASREAEAFF. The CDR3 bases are TGTGCCAGCAGGGAAGCCGAAGCTTTCTTT.

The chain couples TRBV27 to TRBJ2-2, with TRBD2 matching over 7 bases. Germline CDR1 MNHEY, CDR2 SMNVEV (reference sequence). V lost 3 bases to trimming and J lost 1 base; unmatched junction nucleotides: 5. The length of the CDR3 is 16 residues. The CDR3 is CASSLVLALNTGELFF. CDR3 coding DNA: TGTGCCAGCAGTTTGGTACTAGCGTTGAACACCGGGGAGCTGTTTTTT.

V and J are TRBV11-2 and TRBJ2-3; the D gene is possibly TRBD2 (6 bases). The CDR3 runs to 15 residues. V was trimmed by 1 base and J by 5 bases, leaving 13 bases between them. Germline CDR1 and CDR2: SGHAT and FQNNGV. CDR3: CASSLVGSGGDTQYF. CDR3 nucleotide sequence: TGTGCCAGCAGCTTAGTTGGTAGCGGAGGAGATACGCAGTATTTT. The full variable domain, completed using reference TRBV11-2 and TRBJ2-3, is EAGVAQSPRYKIIEKRQSVAFWCNPISGHATLYWYQQILGQGPKLLIQFQNNGVVDDSQLPKDRFSAERLKGVDSTLKIQPAKLEDSAVYLCASSLVGSGGDTQYFGPGTRLTVL.

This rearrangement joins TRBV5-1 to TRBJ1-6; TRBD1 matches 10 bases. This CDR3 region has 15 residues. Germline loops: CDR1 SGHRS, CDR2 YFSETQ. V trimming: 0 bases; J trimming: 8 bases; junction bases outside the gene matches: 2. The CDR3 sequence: CASSLGDRGYSPLHF. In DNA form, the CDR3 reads TGCGCCAGCAGCTTGGGGGACAGGGGTTATTCACCCCTCCACTTT.

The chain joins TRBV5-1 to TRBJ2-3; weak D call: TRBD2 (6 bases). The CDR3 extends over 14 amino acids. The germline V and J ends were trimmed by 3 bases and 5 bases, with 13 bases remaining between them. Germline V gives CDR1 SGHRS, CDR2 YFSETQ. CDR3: CASSSWTTRDTQYF. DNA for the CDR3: TGCGCCAGCAGCTCCTGGACTACTCGAGATACGCAGTATTTT.

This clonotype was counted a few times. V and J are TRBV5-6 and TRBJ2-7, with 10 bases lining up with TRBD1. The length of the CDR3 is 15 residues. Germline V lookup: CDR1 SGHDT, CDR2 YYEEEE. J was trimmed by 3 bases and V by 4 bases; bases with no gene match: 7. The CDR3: CASSIDRGRDYEQYF. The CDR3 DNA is TGTGCCAGCAGCATTGACAGGGGGCGCGACTACGAGCAGTACTTC.

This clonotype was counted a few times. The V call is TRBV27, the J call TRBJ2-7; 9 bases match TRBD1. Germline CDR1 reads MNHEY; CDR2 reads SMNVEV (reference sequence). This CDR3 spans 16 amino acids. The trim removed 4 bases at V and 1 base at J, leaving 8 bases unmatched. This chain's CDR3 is CASSSGQGAESYEQYV. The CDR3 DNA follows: TGTGCCAGCAGTTCGGGACAGGGCGCCGAGTCCTACGAGCAGTACGTC.

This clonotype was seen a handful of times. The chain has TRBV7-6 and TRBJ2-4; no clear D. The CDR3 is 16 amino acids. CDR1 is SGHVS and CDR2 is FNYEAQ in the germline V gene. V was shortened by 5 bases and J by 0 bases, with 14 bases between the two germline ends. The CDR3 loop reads CASSPGRLGAKNIQYF. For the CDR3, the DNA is TGTGCCAGCAGCCCAGGACGTCTGGGAGCCAAAAACATTCAGTACTTC.

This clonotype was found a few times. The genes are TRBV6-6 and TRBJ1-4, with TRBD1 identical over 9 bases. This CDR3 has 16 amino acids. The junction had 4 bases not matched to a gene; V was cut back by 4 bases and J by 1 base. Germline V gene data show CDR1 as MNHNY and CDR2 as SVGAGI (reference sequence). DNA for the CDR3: TGTGCCAGCAGTTTCACAGGGGGCCTAACTAATGAAAAACTGTTTTTT. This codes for CASSFTGGLTNEKLFF.

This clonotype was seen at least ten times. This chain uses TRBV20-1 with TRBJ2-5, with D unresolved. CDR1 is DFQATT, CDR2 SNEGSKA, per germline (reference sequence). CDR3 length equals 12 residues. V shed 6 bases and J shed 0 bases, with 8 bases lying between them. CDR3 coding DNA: TGCAGTGCCCAGAGGTACCAAGAGACCCAGTACTTC. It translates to CSAQRYQETQYF.

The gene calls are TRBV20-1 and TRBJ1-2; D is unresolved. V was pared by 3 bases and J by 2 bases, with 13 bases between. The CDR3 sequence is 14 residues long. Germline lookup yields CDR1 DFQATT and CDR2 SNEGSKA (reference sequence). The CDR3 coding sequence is TGCAGTGCTAGTTCCCACGGAGGGAACTATGGCTACACCTTC. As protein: CSASSHGGNYGYTF.

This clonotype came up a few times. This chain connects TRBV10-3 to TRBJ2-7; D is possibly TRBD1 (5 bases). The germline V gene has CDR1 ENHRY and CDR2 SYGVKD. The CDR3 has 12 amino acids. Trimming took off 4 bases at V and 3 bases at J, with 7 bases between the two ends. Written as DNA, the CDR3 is TGTGCCATCAGTGCTGACAGCTACGAGCAGTACTTC. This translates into CAISADSYEQYF.

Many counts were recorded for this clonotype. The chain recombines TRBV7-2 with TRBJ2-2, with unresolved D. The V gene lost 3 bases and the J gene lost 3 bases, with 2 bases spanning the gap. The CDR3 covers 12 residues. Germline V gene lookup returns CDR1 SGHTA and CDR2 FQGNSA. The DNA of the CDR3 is TGTGCCAGCAGCTTGTACACCGGGGAGCTGTTTTTT. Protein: CASSLYTGELFF. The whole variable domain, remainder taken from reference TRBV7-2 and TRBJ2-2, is GAGVSQSPSNKVTEKGKDVELRCDPISGHTALYWYRQSLGQGLEFLIYFQGNSAPDKSGLPSDRFSAERTGGSVSTLTIQRTQQEDSAVYLCASSLYTGELFFGEGSRLTVL.

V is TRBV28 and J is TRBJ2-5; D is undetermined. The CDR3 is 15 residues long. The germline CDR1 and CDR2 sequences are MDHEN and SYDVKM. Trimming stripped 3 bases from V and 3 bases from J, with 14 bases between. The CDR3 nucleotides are TGTGCCAGCAGTTTGGTGGGGTGTGCCGAAGAGACCCAGTACTTC. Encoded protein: CASSLVGCAEETQYF.